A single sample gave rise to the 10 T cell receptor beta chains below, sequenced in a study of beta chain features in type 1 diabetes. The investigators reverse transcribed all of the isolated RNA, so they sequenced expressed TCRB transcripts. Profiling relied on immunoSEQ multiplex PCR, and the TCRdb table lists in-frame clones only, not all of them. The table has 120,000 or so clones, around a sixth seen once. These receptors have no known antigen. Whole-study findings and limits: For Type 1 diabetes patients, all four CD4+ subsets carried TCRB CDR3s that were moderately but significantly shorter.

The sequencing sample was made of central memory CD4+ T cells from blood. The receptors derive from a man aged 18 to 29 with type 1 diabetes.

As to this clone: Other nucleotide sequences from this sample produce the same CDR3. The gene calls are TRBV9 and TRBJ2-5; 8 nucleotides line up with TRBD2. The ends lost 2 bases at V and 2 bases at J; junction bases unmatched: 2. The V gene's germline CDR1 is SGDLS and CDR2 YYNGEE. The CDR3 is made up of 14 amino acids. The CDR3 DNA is TGTGCCAGCAGCGTTTCTAGCGGGCAAGAGACCCAGTACTTC. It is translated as CASSVSSGQETQYF.

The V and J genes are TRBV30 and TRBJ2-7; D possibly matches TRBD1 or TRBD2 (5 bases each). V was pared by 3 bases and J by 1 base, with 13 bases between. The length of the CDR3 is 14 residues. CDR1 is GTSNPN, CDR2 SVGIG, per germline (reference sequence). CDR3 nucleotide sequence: TGTGCCTGGAGGAGGGACGGACTTTCCTACGAGCAGTACTTC. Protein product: CAWRRDGLSYEQYF.

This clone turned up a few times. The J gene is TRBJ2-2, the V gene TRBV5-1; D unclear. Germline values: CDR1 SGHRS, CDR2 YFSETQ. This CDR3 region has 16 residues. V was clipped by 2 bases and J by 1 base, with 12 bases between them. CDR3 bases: TGCGCCAGCAGCTTTGAACAATATGGGAACACCGGGGAGCTGTTTTTT. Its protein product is CASSFEQYGNTGELFF.

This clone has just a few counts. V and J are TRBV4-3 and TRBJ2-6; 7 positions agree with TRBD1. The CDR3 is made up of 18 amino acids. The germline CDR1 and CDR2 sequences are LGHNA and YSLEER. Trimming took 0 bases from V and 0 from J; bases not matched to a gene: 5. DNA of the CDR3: TGCGCCAGCAGCCAAGATCACAGGGGCGACTCTGGGGCCAACGTCCTGACTTTC. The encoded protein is CASSQDHRGDSGANVLTF.

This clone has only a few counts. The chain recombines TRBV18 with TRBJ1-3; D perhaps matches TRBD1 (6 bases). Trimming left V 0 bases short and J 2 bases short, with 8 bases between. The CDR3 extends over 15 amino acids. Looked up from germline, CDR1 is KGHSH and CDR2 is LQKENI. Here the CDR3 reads CASSPPGQTGNTIYF. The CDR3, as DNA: TGTGCCAGCTCACCACCCGGACAGACTGGAAACACCATATATTTT.

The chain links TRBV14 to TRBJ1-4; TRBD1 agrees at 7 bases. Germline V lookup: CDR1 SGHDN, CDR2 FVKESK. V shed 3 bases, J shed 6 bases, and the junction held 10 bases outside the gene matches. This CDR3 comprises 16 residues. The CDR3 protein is CASSQKQGSWDEKLFF. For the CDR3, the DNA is TGTGCCAGCAGCCAGAAACAGGGGAGCTGGGATGAAAAACTGTTTTTT.

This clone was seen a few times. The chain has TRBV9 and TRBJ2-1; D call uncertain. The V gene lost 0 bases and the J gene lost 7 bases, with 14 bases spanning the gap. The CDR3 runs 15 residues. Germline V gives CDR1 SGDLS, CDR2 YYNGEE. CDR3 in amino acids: CASSVELRGRNEQFF. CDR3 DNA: TGTGCCAGCAGCGTAGAGTTGAGAGGTCGAAATGAGCAGTTCTTC.

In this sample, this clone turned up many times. The CDR3 nucleotides are TGTGCCAGCAGCTTAGCGGACGAGCAGTACTTC. The encoded protein is CASSLADEQYF. The gene calls are TRBV7-2 and TRBJ2-7; D is unclear. In germline, CDR1 is SGHTA, CDR2 FQGNSA. V lost 0 bases and J 5 bases, leaving 2 bases between the germline ends. This CDR3 spans 11 amino acids.

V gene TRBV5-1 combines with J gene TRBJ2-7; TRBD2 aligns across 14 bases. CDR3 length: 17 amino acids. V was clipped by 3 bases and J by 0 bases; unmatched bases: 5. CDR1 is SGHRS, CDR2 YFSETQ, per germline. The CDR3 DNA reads TGCGCCAGCAGCTGGACTAGCGGGAGGCTCACCTCCTACGAGCAGTACTTC. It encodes CASSWTSGRLTSYEQYF.

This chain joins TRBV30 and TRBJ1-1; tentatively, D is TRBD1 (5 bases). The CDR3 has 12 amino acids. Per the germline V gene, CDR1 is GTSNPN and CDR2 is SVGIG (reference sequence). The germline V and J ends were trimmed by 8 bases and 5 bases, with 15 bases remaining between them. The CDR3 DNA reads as TGTGCCCTTGCGAGGGGCGGGACTGAAGCTTTCTTT. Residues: CALARGGTEAFF.